The TCR beta chain described here comes from a study of OX40 agonist ivuxolimab in advanced cancers. Whole-study findings and limits: Clonal expansion from baseline to week 6 occurred in both CD4+ and CD8+ T cells.

The assay was immunoSEQ multiplex PCR, and TCRdb's table has in-frame clones only and misses some. The data show around 46,000 clones, over 65% seen once. The length of the CDR3 is 17 residues. Per the germline V gene, CDR1 is LNHDA and CDR2 is SQIVND (reference sequence). V lost 7 bases, J lost 1 base, and 17 bases lay in between. Worth noting for this clone: Antigen unknown.

The V and J genes are TRBV19 and TRBJ1-6, with D perhaps matching TRBD1 (5 bases). This clonotype was obtained from an adult with an advanced solid tumor such as melanoma, head and neck, liver or kidney cancer. The material was CD4+ or CD8+ T cells sorted from blood, obtained in a trial of the OX40 agonist ivuxolimab. The CDR3 coding sequence is TGTGCCAGTACCTCGGGGCAGCGAGCGTCCTATAATTCACCCCTCCACTTT. Residues: CASTSGQRASYNSPLHF.